Given below is one TCR beta chain in context. Both iRepertoire HTBI primers and Arm-PCR of CDR3 regions were used to build the TCR beta libraries. One entry per CDR3 protein results from TCRdb running MiXCR on the multiplex PCR reads. This sample has about 610,000 distinct CDR3 sequences, with roughly a sixth found just once. The data originate from a study of regulatory T cells in long-lasting Graves disease. The wider study: Recently diagnosed Graves' patients had received antithyroid drugs for under 3 months.

Germline loops: CDR1 MNHEY, CDR2 SMNVEV (reference sequence). V trimming: 6 bases; J trimming: 4 bases; junction bases outside the gene matches: 5. The CDR3 length is 13 residues. Time point of the sample: newly diagnosed GD, antithyroid drugs for less than 3 months. From RNA extracted from PBMCs, the TCR library was made. These data are also associated with another study on T cells in Graves' hyperthyroidism and ophthalmopathy. From that second work: Patients with uncontrolled infections, other autoimmune diseases, pregnancy or lactation were excluded. An initial round of RT-PCR targeting the TCR CDR3 relied on the HTBI primer set.

The sequence was collected from a man between 18 and 29 years old with Graves disease. The specimen was peripheral blood mononuclear cells (PBMCs), collected at new diagnosis, from a patient treated with antithyroid drugs. The chain uses TRBV27 and TRBJ1-1; 7 bases agree with TRBD1. The DNA of the CDR3 is TGTGCCAGCAGGGGAACAGGGGCCACTGAAGCTTTCTTT. It translates to CASRGTGATEAFF.